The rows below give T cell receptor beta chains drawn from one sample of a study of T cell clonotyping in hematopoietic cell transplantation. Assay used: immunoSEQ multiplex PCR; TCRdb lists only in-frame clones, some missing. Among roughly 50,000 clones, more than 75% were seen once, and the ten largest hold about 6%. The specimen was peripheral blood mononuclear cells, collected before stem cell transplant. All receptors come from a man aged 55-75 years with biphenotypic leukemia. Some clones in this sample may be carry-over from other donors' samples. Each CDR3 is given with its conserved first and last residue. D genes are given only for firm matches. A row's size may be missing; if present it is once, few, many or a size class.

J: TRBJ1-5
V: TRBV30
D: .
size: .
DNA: TGTGCCTGGAGTAGGGGGGATAATCAGCCCCAGCATTTT
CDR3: CAWSRGDNQPQHF

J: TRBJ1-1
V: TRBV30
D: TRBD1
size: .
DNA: TGTGCCTGGAGTGTCGGACAGGGGGAATGGGGCACTGAAGCTTTCTTT
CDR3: CAWSVGQGEWGTEAFF

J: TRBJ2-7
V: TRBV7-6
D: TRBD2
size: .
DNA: TGTGCCAGCAGCCCCGGACAGGGGGCTTGGTGGACTAGCGGGAGACCTCACTTCGAGCAGTACTTC
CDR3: CASSPGQGAWWTSGRPHFEQYF

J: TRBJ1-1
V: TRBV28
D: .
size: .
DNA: TGTGCCAGCAGGGGGGGGCTGGGCACTGAAGCTTTCTTT
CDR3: CASRGGLGTEAFF

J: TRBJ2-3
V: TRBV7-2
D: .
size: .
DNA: TGTGCCAGCAGCTTGGGGGGCTTAGCTAGCACAGATACGCAGTATTTT
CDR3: CASSLGGLASTDTQYF

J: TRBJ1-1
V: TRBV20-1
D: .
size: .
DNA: TGCAGTGCCCAGGAAGGGCCTGAAGCTTTCTTT
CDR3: CSAQEGPEAFF

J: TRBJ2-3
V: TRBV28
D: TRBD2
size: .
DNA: TGTGCCAGCAGTGGCGGGAGGGCCGACTCCACTACGCAGTATTTT
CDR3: CASSGGRADSTTQYF

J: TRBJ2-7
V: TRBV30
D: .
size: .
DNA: TGTGCCTGGAGTAGGGGGGTTGGCTACGAGCAGTACTTC
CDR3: CAWSRGVGYEQYF

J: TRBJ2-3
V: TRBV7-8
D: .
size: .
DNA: TGTGCCAGCAGCTTACTAGCGAACACAGATACGCAGTATTTT
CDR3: CASSLLANTDTQYF

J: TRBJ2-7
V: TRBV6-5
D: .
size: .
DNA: TGTGCCAGCACCCCTCGAGGGGCCGAATTCTACGAGCAGTACTTC
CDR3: CASTPRGAEFYEQYF

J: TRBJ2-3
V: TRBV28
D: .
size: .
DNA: TGTGCCAGCAGTCTGCGAGCGCCAAGGCGATCAGATACGCAGTATTTT
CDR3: CASSLRAPRRSDTQYF

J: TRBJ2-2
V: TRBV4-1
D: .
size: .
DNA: TGCGCCAGCAGCCAAGTGGGGGTGGCAGGGGAGCTGTTTTTT
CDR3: CASSQVGVAGELFF

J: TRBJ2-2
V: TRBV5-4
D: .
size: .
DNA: TGTGCCAGCAGCTTAGGGCGAGGGAGCGGGGAGCTGTTTTTT
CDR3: CASSLGRGSGELFF

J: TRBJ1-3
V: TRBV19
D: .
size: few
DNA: TGTGCCAGTAGTCGACAGTTCTCTGGAAACACCATATATTTT
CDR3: CASSRQFSGNTIYF

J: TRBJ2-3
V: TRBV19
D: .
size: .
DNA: TGTGCCAGTAGTATTATGCCCACAGATACGCAGTATTTT
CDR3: CASSIMPTDTQYF

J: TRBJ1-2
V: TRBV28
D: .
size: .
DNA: TGTGCCAGCAGTTCCGCTAACAGCCGCTATGGCTACACCTTC
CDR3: CASSSANSRYGYTF

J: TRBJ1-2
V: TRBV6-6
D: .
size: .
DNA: TGTGCCAGCAGTTACTCAGCCGGGACTGGAGTAGGTGGCTACACCTTC
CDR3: CASSYSAGTGVGGYTF

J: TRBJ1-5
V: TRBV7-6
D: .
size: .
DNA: TGTGCCAGCAGCAAAGATCAGCCCCAGCATTTT
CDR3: CASSKDQPQHF

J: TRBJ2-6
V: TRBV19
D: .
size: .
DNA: TGTGCCAGTAGTATGGGGGGCTCTGGGGCCAACGTCCTGACTTTC
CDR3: CASSMGGSGANVLTF

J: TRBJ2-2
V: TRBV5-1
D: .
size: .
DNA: TGCGCCAGCAGCTTATGGGGCCCGGGACAGAACACCGGGGAGCTGTTTTTT
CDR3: CASSLWGPGQNTGELFF

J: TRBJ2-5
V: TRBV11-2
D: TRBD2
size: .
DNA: TGTGCCAGCAGCATGGGACTAGCGGGTAGTAGGGAAGAGACCCAGTACTTC
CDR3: CASSMGLAGSREETQYF

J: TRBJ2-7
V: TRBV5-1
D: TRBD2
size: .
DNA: TGCGCCAGCAGACTAGGACTAGCGGCCTACTACGAGCAGTACTTC
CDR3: CASRLGLAAYYEQYF

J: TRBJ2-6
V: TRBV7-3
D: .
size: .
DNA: TGTGCCAGCAGCCTCAACTCTGGGGCCAACGTCCTGACTTTC
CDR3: CASSLNSGANVLTF

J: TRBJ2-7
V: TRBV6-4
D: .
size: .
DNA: TGTGCCACCCCAGATAGAGAGCAGTACTTC
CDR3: CATPDREQYF

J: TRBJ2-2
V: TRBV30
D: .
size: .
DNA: TGTGCCTGGAGTAAGGGCCCGAACACCGGGGAGCTGTTTTTT
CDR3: CAWSKGPNTGELFF

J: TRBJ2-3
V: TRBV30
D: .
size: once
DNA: TGTGCCTGGAGTGTCTCAGTAAGCACAGATACGCAGTATTTT
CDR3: CAWSVSVSTDTQYF

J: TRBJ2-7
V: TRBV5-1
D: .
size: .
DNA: TGCGCCAGCAGCTTGCCAGGGGGGGGGCAGTACTTC
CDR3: CASSLPGGGQYF

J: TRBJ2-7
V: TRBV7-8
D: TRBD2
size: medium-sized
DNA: TGTGCCAGCAGCTTAGCGAGGCTAGCGGGAGTAGGCGAGCAGTACTTC
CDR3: CASSLARLAGVGEQYF

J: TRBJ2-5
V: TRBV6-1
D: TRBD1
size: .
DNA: TGTGCCGCCACTGGACAGGCAATCCAAGAGACCCAGTACTTC
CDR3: CAATGQAIQETQYF

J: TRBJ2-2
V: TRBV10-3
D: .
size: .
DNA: TGTGCCATCGGACGGGGCCTGAACACCGGGGAGCTGTTTTTT
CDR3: CAIGRGLNTGELFF

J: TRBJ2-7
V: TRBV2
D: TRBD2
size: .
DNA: TGTGCCAGCGGGGGGACTAGCGGGAGTTCCGAGCAGTACTTC
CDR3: CASGGTSGSSEQYF

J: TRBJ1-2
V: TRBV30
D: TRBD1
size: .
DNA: TGTGCCTGGAGGGTCAATCCGGGACAGAACTATGGCTACACCTTC
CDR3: CAWRVNPGQNYGYTF

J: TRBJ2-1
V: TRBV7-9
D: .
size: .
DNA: TGTGCCAGCACCGGACTATCATACAATGAGCAGTTCTTC
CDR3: CASTGLSYNEQFF

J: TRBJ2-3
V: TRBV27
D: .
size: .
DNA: TGTGCCAGCAGAAAACTAGTGGAAGATACGCAGTATTTT
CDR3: CASRKLVEDTQYF

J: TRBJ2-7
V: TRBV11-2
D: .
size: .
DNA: TGTGCCAGCGGAACAGCAGGTTCCATCGAGCAGTACTTC
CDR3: CASGTAGSIEQYF

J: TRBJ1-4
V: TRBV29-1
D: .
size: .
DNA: TGCAGCGTTGGAGTGAGGAGGAGTGAAAAACTGTTTTTT
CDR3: CSVGVRRSEKLFF

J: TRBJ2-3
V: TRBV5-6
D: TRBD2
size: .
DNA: TGTGCCAGCAGTTACGGGACTAGCGGGAGGGTTCGCCCAGATACGCAGTATTTT
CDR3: CASSYGTSGRVRPDTQYF

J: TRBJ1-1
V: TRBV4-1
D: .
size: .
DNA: TGCGCCAGCAGCCAACGGGCGTTACGTGGGCCCAAGAACACTGAAGCTTTCTTT
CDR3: CASSQRALRGPKNTEAFF

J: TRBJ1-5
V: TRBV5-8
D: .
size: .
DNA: TGTGCCAGCAGCTTGATCAGGGCGAGGCAGCCCCAGCATTTT
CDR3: CASSLIRARQPQHF

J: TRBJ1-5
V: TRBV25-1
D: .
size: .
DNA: TGTGCCAGCTCGGATGGACGGGCCCAGCATTTT
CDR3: CASSDGRAQHF

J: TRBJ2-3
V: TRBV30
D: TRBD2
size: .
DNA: TGTGCCTGGAGTATTAGCGGGATAGATACGCAGTATTTT
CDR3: CAWSISGIDTQYF

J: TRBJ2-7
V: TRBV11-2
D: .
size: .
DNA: TGTGCCAGCAGCTTAGTTCCAGGGCAGGGCCACGAGCAGTACTTC
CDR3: CASSLVPGQGHEQYF

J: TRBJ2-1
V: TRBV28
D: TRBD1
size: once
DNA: TGTGCCAGCTGCGGGATAGACAGGGGAGCCAATGAGCAGTTCTTC
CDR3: CASCGIDRGANEQFF

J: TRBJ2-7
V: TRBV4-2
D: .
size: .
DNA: TGTGCCAGCAGCCAAGGCTGGGGGACGGGGCAGTACTTC
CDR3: CASSQGWGTGQYF

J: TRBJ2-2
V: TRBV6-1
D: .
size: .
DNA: TGTGCCAGCAGTGAAGGTGGGAACTCCGGGGAGCTGTTTTTT
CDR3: CASSEGGNSGELFF

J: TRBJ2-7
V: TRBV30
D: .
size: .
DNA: TGTGCCTGGAGAGGAGTCGACGAGCAGTACTTC
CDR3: CAWRGVDEQYF

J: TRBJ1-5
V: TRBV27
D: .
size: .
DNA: TGTGCCATACGGCGGGGACACCTCAATCAGCCCCAGCATTTT
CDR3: CAIRRGHLNQPQHF

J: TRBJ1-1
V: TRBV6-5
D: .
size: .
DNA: TGTGCCAGCCTATCGGTGCTGAACACTGAAGCTTTCTTT
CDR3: CASLSVLNTEAFF

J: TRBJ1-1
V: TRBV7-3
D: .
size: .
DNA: TGTGCCAGCAGCTTAGAGGCGAACACTGAAGCTTTCTTT
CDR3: CASSLEANTEAFF

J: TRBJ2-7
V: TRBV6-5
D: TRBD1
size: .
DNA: TGTGCCAGCAGAAACAGGGGGAACGAGCAGTACTTC
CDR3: CASRNRGNEQYF

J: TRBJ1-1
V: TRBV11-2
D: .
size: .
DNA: TGTGCCAGCAGCTTAGGGACCAACACTGAAGCTTTCTTT
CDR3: CASSLGTNTEAFF

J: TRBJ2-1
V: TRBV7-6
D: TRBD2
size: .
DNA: TGTGCCAGCAGCTTACGCGCGGGAGAGGCCTACAATGAGCAGTTCTTC
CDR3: CASSLRAGEAYNEQFF